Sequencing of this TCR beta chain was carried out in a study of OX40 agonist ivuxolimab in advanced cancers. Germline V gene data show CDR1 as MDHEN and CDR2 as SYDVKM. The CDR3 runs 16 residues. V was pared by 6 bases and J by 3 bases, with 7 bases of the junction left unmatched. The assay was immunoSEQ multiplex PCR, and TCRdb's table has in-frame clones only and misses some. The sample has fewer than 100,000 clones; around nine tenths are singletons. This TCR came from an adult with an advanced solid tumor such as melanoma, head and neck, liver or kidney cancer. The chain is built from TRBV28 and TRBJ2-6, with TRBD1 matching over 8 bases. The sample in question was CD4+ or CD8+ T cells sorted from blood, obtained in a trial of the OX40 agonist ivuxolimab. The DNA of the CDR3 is TGTGCCAGCAGCGGTCAGGGGGCGGGTGGGGCCAACGTCCTGACTTTC. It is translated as CASSGQGAGGANVLTF.